The clone carrying this T cell receptor (beta chain) was observed a few times. The CDR3 runs 17 residues. Germline-derived CDR1 and CDR2 are SGHDN and FVKESK. V shed 4 bases and J 0 bases; nucleotides not matched to a gene: 6. This sample stems from a study of CD8+ T cells in alopecia areata. Treatment: oral pan-JAK inhibitor, 5-10 mg twice daily. RNA, once extracted, was reverse transcribed into cDNA for use as the sequencing template. Libraries were prepared by immunoSEQ multiplex PCR; TCRdb keeps only in-frame clonotypes and omits some of them. Seen here are some 200,000 clones, about 60% observed once, and the top ten hold roughly an eighth.

This chain joins TRBV14 and TRBJ1-6; TRBD1 matches at 7 bases. This TCR was recovered from a human donor with alopecia areata. The source was CD8+ T cells sorted from blood, collected at week 24, from a patient treated with tofacitinib. The CDR3 reads CASSPPGGSSYNSPLHF. Here the CDR3 DNA reads TGTGCCAGCAGCCCCCCAGGGGGTTCCTCCTATAATTCACCCCTCCACTTT.